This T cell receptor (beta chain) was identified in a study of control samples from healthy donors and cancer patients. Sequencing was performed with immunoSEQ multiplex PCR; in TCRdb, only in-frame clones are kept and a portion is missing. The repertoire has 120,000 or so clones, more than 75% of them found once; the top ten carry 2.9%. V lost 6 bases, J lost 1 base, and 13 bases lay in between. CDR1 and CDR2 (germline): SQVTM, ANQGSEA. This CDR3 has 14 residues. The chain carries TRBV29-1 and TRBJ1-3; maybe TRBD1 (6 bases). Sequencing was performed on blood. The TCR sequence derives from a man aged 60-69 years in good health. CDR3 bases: TGCAGCGTACGACAGGAAAGTTCTGGAAACACCATATATTTT. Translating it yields CSVRQESSGNTIYF.